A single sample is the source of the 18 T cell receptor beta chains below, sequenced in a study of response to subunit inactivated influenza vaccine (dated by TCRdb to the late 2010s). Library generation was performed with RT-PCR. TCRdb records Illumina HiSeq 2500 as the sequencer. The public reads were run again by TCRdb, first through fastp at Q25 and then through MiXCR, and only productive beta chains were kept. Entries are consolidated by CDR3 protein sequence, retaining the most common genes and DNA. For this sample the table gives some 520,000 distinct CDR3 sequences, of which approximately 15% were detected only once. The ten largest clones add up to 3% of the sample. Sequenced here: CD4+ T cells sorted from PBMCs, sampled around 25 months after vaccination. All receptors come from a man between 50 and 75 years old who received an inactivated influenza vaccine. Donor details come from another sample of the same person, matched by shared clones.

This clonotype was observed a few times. The CDR3 sequence: CASSPIGQGQETQYF. In DNA form, the CDR3 reads TGCGCCAGCAGCCCTATCGGACAGGGGCAAGAGACCCAGTACTTC. This chain uses TRBV5-1 with TRBJ2-5; 9 nucleotides agree with TRBD1. The V and J ends lost 4 bases and 2 bases, in that order; junction bases with no gene match: 6. This CDR3 contains 15 residues. Germline V gene sequence: CDR1 SGHRS, CDR2 YFSETQ.

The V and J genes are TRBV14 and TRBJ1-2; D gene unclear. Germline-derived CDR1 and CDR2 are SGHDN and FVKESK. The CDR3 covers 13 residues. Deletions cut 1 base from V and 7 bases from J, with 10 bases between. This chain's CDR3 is CASSQALAFGYTF. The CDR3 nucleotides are TGTGCCAGCAGCCAAGCCTTAGCCTTTGGCTACACCTTC.

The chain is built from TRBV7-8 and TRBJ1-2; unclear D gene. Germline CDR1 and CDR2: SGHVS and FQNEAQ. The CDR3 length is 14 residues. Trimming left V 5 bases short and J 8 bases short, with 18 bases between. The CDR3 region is CASSPTIVGHGYTF. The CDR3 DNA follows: TGTGCCAGCAGCCCGACTATTGTGGGTCACGGCTACACCTTC.

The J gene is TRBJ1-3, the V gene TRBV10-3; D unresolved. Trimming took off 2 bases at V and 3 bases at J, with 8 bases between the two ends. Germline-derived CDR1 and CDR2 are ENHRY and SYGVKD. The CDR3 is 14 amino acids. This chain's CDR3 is CAISEGPRGNTIYF. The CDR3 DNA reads TGTGCCATCAGTGAGGGGCCCCGTGGAAACACCATATATTTT.

The DNA for the CDR3 is TGTGCCAGCAGTTACTCCCCCCAAATGACAGCCACCGGGGAGCTGTTTTTT. Translation gives CASSYSPQMTATGELFF. The rearrangement links TRBV6-5 to TRBJ2-2, with TRBD1 as a possible D gene (5 bases). The germline CDR1 and CDR2 sequences are MNHEY and SVGAGI. The length of the CDR3 is 17 residues. Trimming took off 0 bases at V and 4 bases at J, with 15 bases between the two ends.

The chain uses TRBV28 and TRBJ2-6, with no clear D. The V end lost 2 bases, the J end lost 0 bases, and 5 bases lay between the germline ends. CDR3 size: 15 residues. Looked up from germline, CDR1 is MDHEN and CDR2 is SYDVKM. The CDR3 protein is CASSLGPSGANVLTF. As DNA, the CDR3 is TGTGCCAGCAGTTTAGGCCCCTCTGGGGCCAACGTCCTGACTTTC.

The CDR3: CASSLANAPGDGNTIYF. The CDR3 nucleotides read TGCGCCAGCAGCTTGGCCAATGCCCCAGGGGATGGAAACACCATATATTTT. The V call is TRBV5-1, the J call TRBJ1-3; D possibly corresponds to TRBD1 (6 bases). The CDR3 loop spans 17 amino acids. The germline gives CDR1 SGHRS, CDR2 YFSETQ. Trimming stripped 0 bases from V and 3 bases from J, with 16 bases between.

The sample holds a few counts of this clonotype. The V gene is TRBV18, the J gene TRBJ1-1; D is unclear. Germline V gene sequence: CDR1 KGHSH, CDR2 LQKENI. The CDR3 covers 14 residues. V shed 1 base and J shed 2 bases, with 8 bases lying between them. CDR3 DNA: TGTGCCAGCTCACCACAGGAACTAAACACTGAAGCTTTCTTT. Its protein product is CASSPQELNTEAFF.

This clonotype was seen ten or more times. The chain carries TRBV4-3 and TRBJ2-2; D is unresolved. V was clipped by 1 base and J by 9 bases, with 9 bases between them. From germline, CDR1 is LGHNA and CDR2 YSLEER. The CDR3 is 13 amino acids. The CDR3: CASSQVNRRELFF. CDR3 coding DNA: TGCGCCAGCAGCCAAGTTAATAGAAGGGAGCTGTTTTTT.

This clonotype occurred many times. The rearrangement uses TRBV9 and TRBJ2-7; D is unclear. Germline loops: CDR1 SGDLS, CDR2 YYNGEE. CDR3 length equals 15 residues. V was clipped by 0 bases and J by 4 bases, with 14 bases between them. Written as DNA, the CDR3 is TGTGCCAGCAGCGTAGGAGGCGGCCGTAATTACGAGCAGTACTTC. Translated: CASSVGGGRNYEQYF.

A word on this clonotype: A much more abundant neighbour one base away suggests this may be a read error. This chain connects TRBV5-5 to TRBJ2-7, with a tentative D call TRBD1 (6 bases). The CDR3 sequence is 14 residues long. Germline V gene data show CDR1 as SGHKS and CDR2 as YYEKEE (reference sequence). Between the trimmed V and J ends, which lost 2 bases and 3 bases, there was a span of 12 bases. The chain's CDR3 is CASSFEQGIYEQYF. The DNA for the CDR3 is TGTGCCAGCAGCTTCGAACAGGGAATCTACGAGCAGTACTTC.

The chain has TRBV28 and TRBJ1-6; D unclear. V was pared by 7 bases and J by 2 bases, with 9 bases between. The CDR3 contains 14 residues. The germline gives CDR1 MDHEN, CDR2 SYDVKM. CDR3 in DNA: TGTGCCAGCACCCGACATGCCTATAATTCACCCCTCCACTTT. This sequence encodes CASTRHAYNSPLHF. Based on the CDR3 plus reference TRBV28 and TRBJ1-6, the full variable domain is DVKVTQSSRYLVKRTGEKVFLECVQDMDHENMFWYRQDPGLGLRLIYFSYDVKMKEKGDIPEGYSVSREKKERFSLILESASTNQTSMYLCASTRHAYNSPLHFGNGTRLTVT.

The CDR3 DNA reads TGTGCCAGCAGCGCAGGGGCAAGGGACACTGAAGCTTTCTTT. This encodes CASSAGARDTEAFF. V is TRBV7-3 and J is TRBJ1-1; D might be TRBD1 (6 bases). Germline V gene lookup returns CDR1 SGHTA and CDR2 FQGTGA. V was trimmed by 5 bases and J by 3 bases, leaving 13 bases between them. The CDR3 contains 14 residues.

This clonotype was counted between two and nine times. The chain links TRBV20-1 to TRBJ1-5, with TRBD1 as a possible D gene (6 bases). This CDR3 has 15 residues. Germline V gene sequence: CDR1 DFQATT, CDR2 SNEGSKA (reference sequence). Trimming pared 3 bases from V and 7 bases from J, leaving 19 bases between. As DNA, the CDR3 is TGCAGTGCTAGTCCCCCGGGGGCCGGCAGACAGCCCCAGCATTTT. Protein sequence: CSASPPGAGRQPQHF.

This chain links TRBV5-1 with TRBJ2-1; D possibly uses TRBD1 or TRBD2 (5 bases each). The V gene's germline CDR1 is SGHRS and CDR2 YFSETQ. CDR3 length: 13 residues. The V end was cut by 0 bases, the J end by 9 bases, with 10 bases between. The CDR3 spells CASSLAHGTEQFF. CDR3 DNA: TGCGCCAGCAGCTTGGCCCATGGGACTGAGCAGTTCTTC.

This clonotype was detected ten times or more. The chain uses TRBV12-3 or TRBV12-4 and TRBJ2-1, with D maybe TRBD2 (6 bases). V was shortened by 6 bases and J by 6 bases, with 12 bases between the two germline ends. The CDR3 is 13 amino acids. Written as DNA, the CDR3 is TGTGCCAGCAGGACGACTAGTTTCAATGAGCAGTTCTTC. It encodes CASRTTSFNEQFF.

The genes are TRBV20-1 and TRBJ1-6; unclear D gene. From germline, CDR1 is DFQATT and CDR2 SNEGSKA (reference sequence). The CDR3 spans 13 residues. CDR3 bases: TGCGCCCGCACCGGAGTCTATAATTCACCCCTCCACTTT. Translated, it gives CARTGVYNSPLHF.

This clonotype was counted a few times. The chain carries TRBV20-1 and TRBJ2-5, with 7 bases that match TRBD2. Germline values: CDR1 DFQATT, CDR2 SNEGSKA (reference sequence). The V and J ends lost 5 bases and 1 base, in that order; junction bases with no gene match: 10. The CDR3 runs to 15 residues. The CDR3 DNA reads TGCAGTGCTCTTGGGGCGGGGGATACCCAAGAGACCCAGTACTTC. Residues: CSALGAGDTQETQYF.